The clone carrying this T cell receptor (beta chain) was seen a handful of times. As yet, its antigen is unknown. This entry belongs to a study of early T cells in non-severe SARS-CoV-2 infection. Study background: From unsorted whole blood, bulk RNA was sequenced, and the chains remained unpaired. The study's findings and limits: The VDJdb matching leaned toward anti-spike CD8 responses and overlooked private and CD4 specificities.

This CDR3 is built from 18 residues. Germline lookup yields CDR1 MDHEN and CDR2 SYDVKM. Trimming took 0 bases from V and 0 from J, leaving 18 bases between them. In TCRdb, the 5' RACE reads were re-called with MiXCR into one record per CDR3 protein. Of 60,000 to 70,000 distinct CDR3 sequences listed, 5.9% are singletons. The TCR originated in an adult who was a healthcare worker with PCR-confirmed SARS-CoV-2 infection or an uninfected control (not recorded which). The material was whole blood, obtained at baseline. The rearrangement uses TRBV28 and TRBJ2-7; D might be TRBD2 (6 bases). The CDR3 DNA reads as TGTGCCAGCAGTTTATGGGACTACAAGTCTTTTAGCTCCTACGAGCAGTACTTC. Translation: CASSLWDYKSFSSYEQYF.